The clone carrying this T cell receptor beta chain was recorded once. Data came from immunoSEQ multiplex PCR; TCRdb stores just in-frame clones and leaves some out. The table lists about 150,000 clones, around 84% of them singletons, with less than 2.5% in the top ten. This sample stems from a study of cytomegalovirus exposure and HLA in healthy donors. The CDR3 consists of 14 residues. Trimming stripped 9 bases from V and 8 bases from J, with 20 bases between. Germline V gene lookup returns CDR1 MNHNS and CDR2 SASEGT. The specimen was PBMCs. This receptor was identified in a human donor in good health. This chain uses TRBV6-1 with TRBJ2-1, with no clear D. DNA of the CDR3: TGTGCCAGTCGGAGCTTAAGGTTTGGCGATGAGCAGTTCTTC. Its translation is CASRSLRFGDEQFF.